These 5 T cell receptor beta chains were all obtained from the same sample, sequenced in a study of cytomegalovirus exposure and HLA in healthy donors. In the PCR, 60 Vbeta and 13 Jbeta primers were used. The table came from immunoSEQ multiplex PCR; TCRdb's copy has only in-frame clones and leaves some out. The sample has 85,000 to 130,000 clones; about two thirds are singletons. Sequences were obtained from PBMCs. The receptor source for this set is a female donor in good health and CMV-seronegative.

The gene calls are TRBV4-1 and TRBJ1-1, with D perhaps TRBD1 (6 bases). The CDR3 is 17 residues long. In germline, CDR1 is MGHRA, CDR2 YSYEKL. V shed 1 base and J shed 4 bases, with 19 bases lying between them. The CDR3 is CASSQALWGGGTTEAFF. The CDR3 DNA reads TGCGCCAGCAGCCAAGCCCTTTGGGGCGGGGGCACCACTGAAGCTTTCTTT.

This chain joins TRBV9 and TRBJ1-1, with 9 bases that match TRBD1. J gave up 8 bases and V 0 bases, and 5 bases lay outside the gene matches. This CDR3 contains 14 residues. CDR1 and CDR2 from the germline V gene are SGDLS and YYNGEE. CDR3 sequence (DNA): TGTGCCAGCAGCGTAGTAGCGGGACAGGGCGAAGCTTTCTTT. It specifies CASSVVAGQGEAFF. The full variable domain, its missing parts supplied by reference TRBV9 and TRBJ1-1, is DSGVTQTPKHLITATGQRVTLRCSPRSGDLSVYWYQQSLDQGLQFLIQYYNGEERAKGNILERFSAQQFPDLHSELNLSSLELGDSALYFCASSVVAGQGEAFFGQGTRLTVV.

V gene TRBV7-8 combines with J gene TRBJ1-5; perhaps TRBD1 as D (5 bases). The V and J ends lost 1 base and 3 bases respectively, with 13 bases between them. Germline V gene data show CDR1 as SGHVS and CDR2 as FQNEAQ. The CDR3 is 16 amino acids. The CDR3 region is CASSLDPSGLNQPQHF. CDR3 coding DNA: TGTGCCAGCAGCTTAGACCCATCAGGGCTCAATCAGCCCCAGCATTTT.

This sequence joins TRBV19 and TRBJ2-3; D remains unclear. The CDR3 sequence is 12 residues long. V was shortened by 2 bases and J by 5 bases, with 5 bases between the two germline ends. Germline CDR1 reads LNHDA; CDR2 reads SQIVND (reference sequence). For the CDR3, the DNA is TGTGCCAGTAGTATATCCCTAGATACGCAGTATTTT. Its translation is CASSISLDTQYF. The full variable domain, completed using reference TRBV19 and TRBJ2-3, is DGGITQSPKYLFRKEGQNVTLSCEQNLNHDAMYWYRQDPGQGLRLIYYSQIVNDFQKGDIAEGYSVSREKKESFPLTVTSAQKNPTAFYLCASSISLDTQYFGPGTRLTVL.

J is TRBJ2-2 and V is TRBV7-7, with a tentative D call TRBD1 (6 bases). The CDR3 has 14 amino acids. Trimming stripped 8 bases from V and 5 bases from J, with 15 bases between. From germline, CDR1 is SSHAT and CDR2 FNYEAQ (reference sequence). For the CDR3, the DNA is TGTGCCAGCTCCAGGGGAGTAGGGACCGGGGAGCTGTTTTTT. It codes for CASSRGVGTGELFF.